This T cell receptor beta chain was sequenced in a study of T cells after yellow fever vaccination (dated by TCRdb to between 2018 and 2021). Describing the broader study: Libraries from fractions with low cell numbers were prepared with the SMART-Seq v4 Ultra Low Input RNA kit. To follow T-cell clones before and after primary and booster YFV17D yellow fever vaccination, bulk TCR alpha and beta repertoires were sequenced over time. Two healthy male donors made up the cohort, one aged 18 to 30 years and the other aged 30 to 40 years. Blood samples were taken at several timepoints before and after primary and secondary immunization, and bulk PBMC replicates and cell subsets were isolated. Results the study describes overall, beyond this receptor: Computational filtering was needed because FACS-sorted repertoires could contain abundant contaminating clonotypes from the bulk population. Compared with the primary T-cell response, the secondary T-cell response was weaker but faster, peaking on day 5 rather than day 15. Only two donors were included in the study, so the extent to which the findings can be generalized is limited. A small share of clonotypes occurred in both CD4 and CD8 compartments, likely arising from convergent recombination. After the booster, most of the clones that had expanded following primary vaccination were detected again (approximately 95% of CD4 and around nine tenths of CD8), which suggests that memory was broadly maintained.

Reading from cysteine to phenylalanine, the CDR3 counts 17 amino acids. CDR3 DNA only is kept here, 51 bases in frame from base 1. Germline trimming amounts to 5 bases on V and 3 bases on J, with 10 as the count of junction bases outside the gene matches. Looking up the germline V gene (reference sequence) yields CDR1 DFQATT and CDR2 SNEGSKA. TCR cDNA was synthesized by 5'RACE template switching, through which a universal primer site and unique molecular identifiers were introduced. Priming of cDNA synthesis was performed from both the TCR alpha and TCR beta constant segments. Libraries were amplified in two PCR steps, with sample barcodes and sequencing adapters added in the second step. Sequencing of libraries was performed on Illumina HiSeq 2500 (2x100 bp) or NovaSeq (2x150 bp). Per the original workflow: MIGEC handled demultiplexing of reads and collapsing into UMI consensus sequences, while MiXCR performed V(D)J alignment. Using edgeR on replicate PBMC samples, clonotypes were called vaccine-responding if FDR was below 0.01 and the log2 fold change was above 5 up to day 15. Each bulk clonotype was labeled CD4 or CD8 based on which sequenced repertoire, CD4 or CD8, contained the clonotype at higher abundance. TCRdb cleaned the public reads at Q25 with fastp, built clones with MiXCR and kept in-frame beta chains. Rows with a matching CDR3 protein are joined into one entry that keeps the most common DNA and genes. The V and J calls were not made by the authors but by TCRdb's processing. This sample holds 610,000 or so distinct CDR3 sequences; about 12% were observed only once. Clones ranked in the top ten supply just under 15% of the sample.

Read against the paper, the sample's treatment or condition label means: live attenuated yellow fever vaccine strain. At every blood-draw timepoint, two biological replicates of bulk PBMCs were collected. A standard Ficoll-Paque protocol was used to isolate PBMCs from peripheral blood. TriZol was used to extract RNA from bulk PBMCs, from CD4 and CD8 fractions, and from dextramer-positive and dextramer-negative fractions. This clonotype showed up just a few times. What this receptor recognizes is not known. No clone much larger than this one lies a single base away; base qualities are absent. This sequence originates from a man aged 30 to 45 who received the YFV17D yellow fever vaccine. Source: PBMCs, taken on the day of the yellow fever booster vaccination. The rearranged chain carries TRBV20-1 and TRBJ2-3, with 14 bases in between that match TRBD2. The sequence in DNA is TGCAGTGCTGGGGCGACTAGCGGGAGGGCCTTGACAGATACGCAGTATTTT. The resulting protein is CSAGATSGRALTDTQYF.